Shown below are 23 T cell receptor beta chains from a single sample sequenced in a study of post-analysis software for immune sequencing data. Study-level points and caveats: Roughly five TRBV segments were more frequent in patients than controls; TRBV5-6, TRBV5-1 and TRBV20-1 belonged to this group.

Their antigen targets remain unknown. TCR beta cDNA libraries included unique molecular identifiers. Using its own MiXCR run on the PCR reads, TCRdb lists one record per CDR3 protein. Counted here are roughly 870,000 distinct CDR3 sequences, 53% occurring once; the ten biggest clones make up about 4.8%. What was sequenced was blood. These receptors all stem from a girl aged 5-17 years with multiple sclerosis.

This clonotype has only a few counts. This chain links TRBV5-1 with TRBJ1-1; 11 nucleotides align to TRBD1. From germline, CDR1 is SGHRS and CDR2 YFSETQ. The CDR3 runs to 16 residues. V dropped 6 bases and J dropped 1; count of bases not matched to a gene: 8. As DNA, the CDR3 is TGCGCCAGCAAGGCAGCAGGGACAGGGGGGAACACTGAAGCTTTCTTT. Amino acids: CASKAAGTGGNTEAFF.

The genes are TRBV20-1 and TRBJ1-6; 9 nucleotides match TRBD1. Germline V lookup: CDR1 DFQATT, CDR2 SNEGSKA (reference sequence). The CDR3 covers 15 residues. After removal of 0 bases from V and 8 bases from J, the junction contained 5 bases not matched to a gene. This CDR3 reads CSARDHRGRDSPLHF. The CDR3 DNA is TGCAGTGCTAGAGATCACAGGGGGCGTGATTCACCCCTCCACTTT.

V is TRBV10-3 and J is TRBJ2-5; the D is unclear. CDR1 and CDR2 (germline): ENHRY, SYGVKD. This CDR3 has 13 residues. V lost 2 bases and J lost 5, with 9 bases in between. The CDR3 loop reads CAISESVEETQYF. The CDR3 DNA follows: TGTGCCATCAGTGAGAGTGTGGAGGAGACCCAGTACTTC.

The chain joins TRBV7-2 to TRBJ2-1; 8 positions agree with TRBD2. The CDR3 totals 13 residues. Germline CDR1 is SGHTA and CDR2 is FQGNSA. V trimming: 5 bases; J trimming: 8 bases; junction bases outside the gene matches: 5. Here the CDR3 DNA reads TGTGCCAGCAGCGTGAGCGGGAGATATGAGCAGTTCTTC. It yields the protein CASSVSGRYEQFF.

This chain links TRBV6-1 with TRBJ2-3, with TRBD1 identical over 7 bases. The CDR3 contains 11 residues. Germline CDR1 MNHNS, CDR2 SASEGT. The trim removed 8 bases at V and 6 bases at J, leaving 2 bases unmatched. The CDR3 protein is CASLDRDTQYF. For the CDR3, the DNA is TGTGCCAGCTTGGACAGGGATACGCAGTATTTT.

In its sample, this clonotype was seen a few times. The V call is TRBV20-1, the J call TRBJ2-3; D remains unclear. Trimming took off 5 bases at V and 2 bases at J, with 8 bases between the two ends. This CDR3 has 12 amino acids. Germline CDR1 reads DFQATT; CDR2 reads SNEGSKA (reference sequence). The CDR3 spells CSAYGATDTQYF. In nucleotides, the CDR3 is TGCAGTGCTTATGGAGCCACAGATACGCAGTATTTT.

Details on this clonotype: A much more abundant neighbour one base away suggests this may be a read error. This CDR3 fails to terminate in the conserved phenylalanine or tryptophan, so it likely reflects a read error. The chain combines TRBV28 with TRBJ1-4; D unclear. The germline CDR1 and CDR2 sequences are MDHEN and SYDVKM. The germline V and J ends were trimmed by 2 bases and 5 bases, with 12 bases remaining between them. The CDR3 runs 15 residues. The CDR3 DNA reads TGTGCCAGCAGTTTAAGCACGCAACTGAATGAAAAACTGTTTTCT. This encodes CASSLSTQLNEKLFS.

The chain joins TRBV9 to TRBJ2-2; TRBD1 might be the D (6 bases). The CDR3 is 15 residues long. In germline, CDR1 is SGDLS, CDR2 YYNGEE. V lost 3 bases to trimming and J lost 5 bases, with 14 bases between them. DNA for the CDR3: TGTGCCAGCAGCGCACAATGGGGGCGTACCGGGGAGCTGTTTTTT. This translates into CASSAQWGRTGELFF.

This chain joins TRBV21-1 and TRBJ2-4; the DNA was not used to check the table's D call, TRBD2. The J call may be wrong; the DNA end is better matched by TRBJ2-7. TRBV21-1 has pseudogene status. This CDR3 has 18 residues. The CDR3 bases are TGTGCCAGCAGCACAAAGATGAGTCCCAGCGGGAGTACCCACGAGCAGTACTTC. The encoded protein is CASSTKMSPSGSTHEQYF.

Regarding this clonotype: Sequence at one end of the junction differs from germline and may be a read error. The chain carries TRBV7-6 and TRBJ1-1; TRBD1 aligns across 8 bases. CDR1 and CDR2 (germline): SGHVS, FNYEAQ. The CDR3 covers 16 residues. CDR3 nucleotides: TGTGTCAGCAGCTCCGACAGGGGAAAGGGGAACACTGAAGCTTTCTTT. This encodes CVSSSDRGKGNTEAFF.

CDR3 sequence: CASGLTGEETQYF. Written as DNA, the CDR3 is TGTGCCAGCGGACTAACGGGGGAAGAGACCCAGTACTTC. The V call is TRBV7-8, the J call TRBJ2-5; D is possibly TRBD2 (6 bases). The ends were cut back, 8 bases at V and 3 bases at J, with 13 bases in the middle. The CDR3 loop spans 13 amino acids. The germline CDR1 and CDR2 sequences are SGHVS and FQNEAQ.

The table lists this clonotype with a few counts. J is TRBJ2-5 and V is TRBV11-2; TRBD2 matches at 11 bases. The germline gives CDR1 SGHAT, CDR2 FQNNGV. The CDR3 length is 15 residues. Unmatched junction bases numbered 4, after V lost 5 bases and J lost 2 bases. This CDR3 reads CASSQGTSGQETQYF. CDR3 DNA: TGTGCCAGCAGCCAGGGGACTAGCGGACAAGAGACCCAGTACTTC.

J is TRBJ2-1 and V is TRBV25-1; the match to TRBD2 covers 9 bases. V was clipped by 5 bases and J by 7 bases; unmatched bases: 18. The CDR3 is 18 amino acids. The germline CDR1 and CDR2 sequences are MGHDK and SYGVNS. The CDR3 loop is CASSSLPGAGGPFNEQFF. As DNA, the CDR3 is TGTGCCAGCAGTTCCTTACCGGGGGCGGGGGGGCCTTTTAATGAGCAGTTCTTC. Complete variable domain (other parts from reference TRBV25-1 and TRBJ2-1): EADIYQTPRYLVIGTGKKITLECSQTMGHDKMYWYQQDPGMELHLIHYSYGVNSTEKGDLSSESTVSRIRTEHFPLTLESARPSHTSQYLCASSSLPGAGGPFNEQFFGPGTRLTVL.

The chain employs TRBV29-1 and TRBJ2-1; 7 bases line up with TRBD2. CDR1 SQVTM and CDR2 ANQGSEA come from the germline V gene. CDR3 length equals 13 residues. With V trimmed by 3 bases and J by 6 bases, 5 bases remained unmatched. The CDR3 DNA sequence: TGCAGCGTTGAGCGGGAGCGCGGCAATGAGCAGTTCTTC. Encoded protein: CSVERERGNEQFF.

The chain joins TRBV25-1 to TRBJ2-6, with D perhaps TRBD1 (7 bases). The germline gives CDR1 MGHDK, CDR2 SYGVNS. The V gene lost 1 base and the J gene lost 2 bases, with 9 bases spanning the gap. The CDR3 has 16 residues. Here the CDR3 reads CASSESGGTGANVLTF. Written as DNA, the CDR3 is TGTGCCAGCAGTGAATCAGGGGGGACTGGGGCCAACGTCCTGACTTTC.

This chain links TRBV7-2 with TRBJ2-5; 8 bases fit TRBD2. The V segment lost 6 bases and the J segment 5 bases; nucleotides outside the gene matches: 5. CDR1 and CDR2 (germline): SGHTA, FQGNSA. The CDR3 has 13 amino acids. CDR3 region: CASRIRLAETQYF. The CDR3 DNA sequence: TGTGCCAGCAGGATCCGACTAGCGGAGACCCAGTACTTC.

In its sample, this clonotype was seen a few times. This chain links TRBV15 with TRBJ2-7; 8 nucleotides agree with TRBD1. CDR1 is LNHNV and CDR2 is YYDKDF in the germline V gene (reference sequence). V lost 1 base and J lost 2; bases outside the gene matches: 4. The CDR3 is made up of 15 amino acids. The CDR3 nucleotides read TGTGCCACCAGCAGAGTTCGACAGGGGCCCTACGAGCAGTACTTC. It specifies CATSRVRQGPYEQYF.

CDR3 coding DNA: TGTGCCAGCACCCATACAAAAGGCACATTTCTAGCCAAAAACATTCAGTACTTC. This translates into CASTHTKGTFLAKNIQYF. J is TRBJ2-4 and V is TRBV5-6; D unresolved. V shed 6 bases and J shed 0 bases, with 22 bases lying between them. CDR3 length: 18 residues. Germline values: CDR1 SGHDT, CDR2 YYEEEE. The variable domain in full, completed from reference TRBV5-6 and TRBJ2-4, reads DAGVTQSPTHLIKTRGQQVTLRCSPKSGHDTVSWYQQALGQGPQFIFQYYEEEERQRGNFPDRFSGHQFPNYSSELNVNALLLGDSALYLCASTHTKGTFLAKNIQYFGAGTRLSVL.

A few counts support this clonotype. The chain is built from TRBV7-8 and TRBJ2-1; possible D gene TRBD1, 5 bases. This CDR3 contains 16 residues. The V gene lost 2 bases and the J gene lost 3 bases, with 14 bases spanning the gap. Germline V gene lookup returns CDR1 SGHVS and CDR2 FQNEAQ. CDR3 residues: CASSLLAGLNYNEQFF. The CDR3 bases are TGTGCCAGCAGCTTACTTGCAGGGCTAAACTACAATGAGCAGTTCTTC.

The V gene is TRBV29-1, the J gene TRBJ2-1; 11 bases agree with TRBD2. The V gene's germline CDR1 is SQVTM and CDR2 ANQGSEA. The junction had 3 bases not matched to a gene; V was cut back by 0 bases and J by 5 bases. This CDR3 has 15 residues. The CDR3 loop is CSVEDRLAGNNEQFF. The DNA for the CDR3 is TGCAGCGTTGAAGATCGACTAGCGGGGAACAATGAGCAGTTCTTC.

V is TRBV5-1 and J is TRBJ2-1; 13 bases fit TRBD2. CDR1 and CDR2 (germline): SGHRS, YFSETQ. The V segment lost 5 bases and the J segment 8 bases; nucleotides outside the gene matches: 10. The CDR3 sequence is 16 residues long. The DNA for the CDR3 is TGCGCCAGCAGGTCCGGACTAGCGGGGGAGGTATATGAGCAGTTCTTC. It translates to CASRSGLAGEVYEQFF.

This clonotype has just a few counts. This chain links TRBV29-1 with TRBJ2-3; D gene uncertain. With 6 bases removed from V and 4 bases from J, the gap between germline ends came to 11 bases. The CDR3 loop spans 12 amino acids. CDR1 is SQVTM and CDR2 is ANQGSEA in the germline V gene. CDR3 nucleotide sequence: TGCAGCGTGCCGCGGTTATCAGATACGCAGTATTTT. Encoded protein: CSVPRLSDTQYF.

This chain joins TRBV20-1 and TRBJ2-7; unclear D gene. CDR1 and CDR2 (germline): DFQATT, SNEGSKA (reference sequence). This CDR3 comprises 10 residues. The ends were cut back, 4 bases at V and 2 bases at J, with 3 bases in the middle. CDR3 region: CSAKAYEQYF. The CDR3 nucleotides read TGCAGTGCTAAGGCCTACGAGCAGTACTTC.